The 11 T cell receptor beta chains below come from one sample, sequenced in a study of neoadjuvant nivolumab and ipilimumab in lung cancer. TCRdb's copy holds only in-frame clones and misses some; the assay was immunoSEQ multiplex PCR. The sample has some 38,000 clones, 80% to 90% seen once. The sequencing here drew on peripheral blood, taken before neoadjuvant nivolumab, alone or with ipilimumab. These receptors came from an adult with non-small cell lung cancer.

The chain joins TRBV7-2 to TRBJ1-1; 7 nucleotides line up with TRBD1. CDR3 length: 15 residues. The J segment lost 1 base and the V segment lost 2 bases, leaving 4 bases of the junction unmatched. Germline-derived CDR1 and CDR2 are SGHTA and FQGNSA. The DNA of the CDR3 is TGTGCCAGCAGCTTAATCGGGACAGCGAACACTGAAGCTTTCTTT. Protein product: CASSLIGTANTEAFF.

The chain joins TRBV6-1 to TRBJ1-5; TRBD1 matches at 8 bases. V lost 6 bases, J lost 5 bases, and 6 bases stayed unmatched. CDR1 and CDR2 from the germline V gene are MNHNS and SASEGT. CDR3 length: 14 residues. The CDR3 spells CASRGQGSYQPQHF. For the CDR3, the DNA is TGTGCCAGCAGAGGACAGGGATCCTATCAGCCCCAGCATTTT.

The V call is TRBV5-1, the J call TRBJ2-2; no firm D call. V dropped 2 bases and J dropped 2 bases, with 4 bases sitting between them. Germline CDR1 reads SGHRS; CDR2 reads YFSETQ. This CDR3 has 13 amino acids. CDR3 sequence (DNA): TGCGCCAGCAGCTTAGGTAACACCGGGGAGCTGTTTTTT. Its translation is CASSLGNTGELFF.

This sequence joins TRBV27 and TRBJ2-3; 11 positions match TRBD1. Germline V CDR1 and CDR2: MNHEY, SMNVEV (reference sequence). The V and J ends lost 9 bases and 5 bases, in that order; junction bases with no gene match: 16. The CDR3 extends over 17 amino acids. The CDR3 here is CASRTRDRGALLDTQYF. In nucleotides, the CDR3 is TGTGCCAGTCGCACGAGGGACAGGGGGGCCCTACTAGATACGCAGTATTTT.

In DNA, the CDR3 is TGCGCCAGCAGCTCGGGGACAGGGGGATCCCTCGGGCAGTACTTC. Translating it yields CASSSGTGGSLGQYF. The rearrangement links TRBV5-1 to TRBJ2-7; 11 bases agree with TRBD1. The V gene end was trimmed by 3 bases and the J gene end by 9 bases; junction bases not matched to a gene: 11. This CDR3 has 15 amino acids. Germline assignment: CDR1 SGHRS and CDR2 YFSETQ.

The V and J genes are TRBV6-1 and TRBJ2-7, with 12 bases that match TRBD1. CDR3 length: 16 residues. From germline, CDR1 is MNHNS and CDR2 SASEGT. The ends lost 4 bases at V and 5 bases at J; junction bases unmatched: 9. CDR3 DNA sequence: TGTGCCAGCAGTGCCCTCGGGGGGACAGGGGGCGACGAGCAGTACTTC. Translation: CASSALGGTGGDEQYF.

The chain recombines TRBV11-2 with TRBJ2-7; D uncertain. V lost 2 bases and J lost 7, with 15 bases in between. This CDR3 spans 14 amino acids. CDR1 is SGHAT, CDR2 FQNNGV, per germline. In nucleotides, the CDR3 is TGTGCCAGCAGCTTAAGGCTAGATCCCTTGGAGCAGTACTTC. Encoded protein: CASSLRLDPLEQYF.

The V gene is TRBV2, the J gene TRBJ2-2; the D gene is possibly TRBD1 (5 bases). The germline V and J ends were trimmed by 3 bases and 4 bases, with 12 bases remaining between them. The CDR3 has 15 amino acids. CDR1 and CDR2 (germline): SNHLY, FYNNEI. CDR3: CASSERQGTTGELFF. As DNA, the CDR3 is TGTGCCAGCAGTGAGCGGCAGGGAACCACCGGGGAGCTGTTTTTT.

In DNA, the CDR3 is TGTGCCAGCAGCGCGCGGACTAGCGGGGTCCAAGAGACCCAGTACTTC. Its translation is CASSARTSGVQETQYF. The gene calls are TRBV7-2 and TRBJ2-5; 12 nucleotides line up with TRBD2. Germline-derived CDR1 and CDR2 are SGHTA and FQGNSA. This CDR3 is 16 amino acids long. The J segment lost 1 base and the V segment lost 5 bases, leaving 5 bases of the junction unmatched. Drawing the rest from reference TRBV7-2 and TRBJ2-5, the complete variable domain is GAGVSQSPSNKVTEKGKDVELRCDPISGHTALYWYRQSLGQGLEFLIYFQGNSAPDKSGLPSDRFSAERTGGSVSTLTIQRTQQEDSAVYLCASSARTSGVQETQYFGPGTRLLVL.

The chain joins TRBV6-6 to TRBJ2-1; the D gene is possibly TRBD1 (5 bases). The ends were cut back, 7 bases at V and 6 bases at J, with 16 bases in the middle. This CDR3 contains 14 residues. Germline CDR1 reads MNHNY; CDR2 reads SVGAGI (reference sequence). Here the CDR3 reads CASIRAGQFNEQFF. CDR3 DNA sequence: TGTGCCAGCATAAGGGCAGGGCAGTTCAATGAGCAGTTCTTC.

The V and J genes are TRBV2 and TRBJ2-5; TRBD2 might be the D (5 bases). This CDR3 has 14 amino acids. Germline values: CDR1 SNHLY, CDR2 FYNNEI. V gave up 2 bases and J gave up 2 bases, with 9 bases separating them. The CDR3 DNA is TGTGCCAGCAGTGAAACTAGGGCTCAAGAGACCCAGTACTTC. It encodes CASSETRAQETQYF.